This T cell receptor beta chain was recorded in a study of CD8+ T cells in alopecia areata. Across the study: Treated patients received oral tofacitinib, 5 to 10 mg twice daily.

The treatment denotes: oral pan-JAK inhibitor, 5-10 mg twice daily. General study points: Tofacitinib did not eliminate many expanded lesional clones from scalp or blood. Between patients, shared TCR sequences were less clear than in mice. This was possibly due in part to HLA diversity in the patient population.

cDNA prepared by RNA extraction and subsequent reverse transcription served as the template for sequencing. TCRdb's copy holds only in-frame clones and misses some; the assay was immunoSEQ multiplex PCR. The profile shows fewer than 250,000 clones, around two fifths of them singletons. This clone came up a few times. The antigen is not known. CDR1 and CDR2 from the germline V gene are SGHDN and FVKESK. This CDR3 contains 17 residues. The trim removed 0 bases at V and 2 bases at J, leaving 6 bases unmatched. The gene calls are TRBV14 and TRBJ2-1, with TRBD1 identical over 8 bases. The receptor was isolated from a human donor with alopecia areata. The material sequenced was CD4+ T cells sorted from blood, taken at approximately week 30, from a patient treated with tofacitinib. CDR3 nucleotide sequence: TGTGCCAGCAGCCAAGATTGGTACAGGGGGGCCTACAATGAGCAGTTCTTC. As protein: CASSQDWYRGAYNEQFF.